This T cell receptor beta chain originates from a study of cytomegalovirus exposure and HLA in healthy donors. Study background: An earlier analysis identified 120 million or so unique TCR beta sequences in some 170 million T cells.

V was pared by 2 bases and J by 5 bases, with 8 bases of the junction left unmatched. The CDR3 has 15 residues. The germline CDR1 and CDR2 sequences are SGHNT and YYREEE (reference sequence). The PCR contained 60 Vbeta and 13 Jbeta primers. Here immunoSEQ multiplex PCR was the method, and the copy in TCRdb shows in-frame clones only, minus some. Here the sample spans over 100,000 clones, roughly four fifths being singletons. The chain combines TRBV5-4 with TRBJ2-7; 9 bases agree with TRBD1. The sequence was obtained from a male donor in good health and CMV-seronegative. The sample was PBMCs. CDR3 region: CASSFGGTGWNEQYF. The CDR3 DNA is TGTGCCAGCAGCTTTGGTGGGACAGGGTGGAACGAGCAGTACTTC.